This entry lists 12 T cell receptor beta chains sequenced from one sample in a study of OX40 agonist ivuxolimab in advanced cancers. Clones were read by immunoSEQ multiplex PCR, and TCRdb kept only the in-frame ones, dropping some. Of tens of thousands of clones in the sample, more than 70% were seen once. This specimen consisted of CD4+ or CD8+ T cells sorted from blood, obtained in a trial of the OX40 agonist ivuxolimab. The receptors stem from an adult with an advanced solid tumor such as melanoma, head and neck, liver or kidney cancer.

The CDR3 nucleotides read TGTGCCAGCAGTCCCTCAGTGGGACAGCACTCCTACGAGCAGTACTTC. It is translated as CASSPSVGQHSYEQYF. The V gene is TRBV27, the J gene TRBJ2-7; 7 positions agree with TRBD1. V shed 5 bases and J 0 bases; nucleotides not matched to a gene: 10. The CDR3 consists of 16 residues. The germline gives CDR1 MNHEY, CDR2 SMNVEV (reference sequence).

The chain recombines TRBV27 with TRBJ2-7; D might be TRBD1 (6 bases). This CDR3 region has 14 residues. With 4 bases removed from V and 4 bases from J, the gap between germline ends came to 14 bases. Germline-derived CDR1 and CDR2 are MNHEY and SMNVEV (reference sequence). CDR3 nucleotide sequence: TGTGCCAGCAGTTATTTGACAGGAGGTTACGAGCAGTACTTC. Amino acid sequence: CASSYLTGGYEQYF.

The chain recombines TRBV2 with TRBJ2-1; no firm D call. Germline CDR1 reads SNHLY; CDR2 reads FYNNEI. Trimming left V 4 bases short and J 10 bases short, with 5 bases between. The CDR3 contains 10 residues. The CDR3 DNA reads as TGTGCCAGCAGTGGGGTGGAGCAGTTCTTC. This translates into CASSGVEQFF.

This clone was seen only once. The rearrangement joins TRBV7-8 to TRBJ1-5, with D tentatively TRBD1 (5 bases). The ends were cut back, 0 bases at V and 6 bases at J, with 12 bases in the middle. Per germline, CDR1 SGHVS and CDR2 FQNEAQ. This CDR3 is built from 15 residues. CDR3 in amino acids: CASSLASWGSQPQHF. As DNA, the CDR3 is TGTGCCAGCAGCTTAGCGTCGTGGGGGAGTCAGCCCCAGCATTTT. Using reference TRBV7-8 and TRBJ1-5 for the parts outside the CDR3, the full variable domain is GAGVSQSPRYKVAKRGQDVALRCDPISGHVSLFWYQQALGQGPEFLTYFQNEAQLDKSGLPSDRFFAERPEGSVSTLKIQRTQQEDSAVYLCASSLASWGSQPQHFGDGTRLSIL.

J is TRBJ1-2 and V is TRBV27; no reliable D call. The CDR3 consists of 13 residues. The ends were cut back, 2 bases at V and 6 bases at J, with 10 bases in the middle. Germline V gene lookup returns CDR1 MNHEY and CDR2 SMNVEV (reference sequence). CDR3 region: CASSLGQTHGYTF. Written as DNA, the CDR3 is TGTGCCAGCAGTTTAGGGCAGACACATGGCTACACCTTC.

This clone appeared once. The chain couples TRBV11-2 to TRBJ1-1; D not resolved. This CDR3 is built from 11 residues. The V gene lost 8 bases and the J gene lost 7 bases, with 11 bases spanning the gap. Per germline, CDR1 SGHAT and CDR2 FQNNGV. Here the CDR3 reads CASVLGVEAFF. CDR3 DNA: TGTGCCAGCGTCTTGGGAGTTGAAGCTTTCTTT.

The chain is built from TRBV15 and TRBJ1-1; D is possibly TRBD1 (6 bases). CDR1 is LNHNV, CDR2 YYDKDF, per germline (reference sequence). CDR3 length: 16 amino acids. The V end was cut by 5 bases, the J end by 3 bases, with 19 bases between. In DNA form, the CDR3 reads TGTGCCACCAGCGGCTATTCCCAGGGGATCGACACTGAAGCTTTCTTT. Translating it yields CATSGYSQGIDTEAFF.

The chain employs TRBV27 and TRBJ2-7; the D gene is possibly TRBD2 (5 bases). Germline-derived CDR1 and CDR2 are MNHEY and SMNVEV (reference sequence). The CDR3 runs to 12 residues. V lost 2 bases to trimming and J lost 3 bases, with 5 bases between them. The CDR3 nucleotides are TGTGCCAGCAGTTTAGGAGGCTACGAGCAGTACTTC. Translated: CASSLGGYEQYF.

The chain joins TRBV4-1 to TRBJ2-7; 12 bases fit TRBD2. V shed 3 bases, J shed 0 bases, and the junction held 3 bases outside the gene matches. CDR1 and CDR2 from the germline V gene are MGHRA and YSYEKL. The CDR3 length is 16 residues. CDR3 DNA: TGCGCCAGCAGCCAGCAACTAGCGGGGGGCTCCTACGAGCAGTACTTC. Translation: CASSQQLAGGSYEQYF.

The gene calls are TRBV9 and TRBJ2-7; D is perhaps TRBD1 (6 bases). Germline V gene data show CDR1 as SGDLS and CDR2 as YYNGEE. This CDR3 is built from 13 residues. Trimming took off 1 base at V and 4 bases at J, with 9 bases between the two ends. The CDR3 coding sequence is TGTGCCAGCAGCGTATCCACAGGGTACGAGCAGTACTTC. Translation: CASSVSTGYEQYF.

In nucleotides, the CDR3 is TGCGCCAGCAGCTTCAACACCGGGGAGCTGTTTTTT. Translation: CASSFNTGELFF. V is TRBV5-1 and J is TRBJ2-2; no clear D. Per germline, CDR1 SGHRS and CDR2 YFSETQ. Trimming pared 2 bases from V and 2 bases from J, leaving 1 base between. This CDR3 contains 12 residues.

CDR3 bases: TGTGCCAGCAGTTATCCTACAGTGAACACTGAAGCTTTCTTT. It specifies CASSYPTVNTEAFF. J is TRBJ1-1 and V is TRBV11-1; no clear D. The CDR3 length is 14 residues. CDR1 and CDR2 from the germline V gene are SGHAT and FQDESV (reference sequence). V was cut by 6 bases and J by 0 bases, with 11 bases left in between.